This T cell receptor (beta chain) was observed in a study of CD8 T cells in ankylosing spondylitis (dated by TCRdb to 2016 to 2017). Regarding the research as a whole: T cell receptor beta repertoires were profiled in healthy donors and ankylosing spondylitis patients so that disease-linked TCR variants could be found. Peripheral blood samples were taken, and synovial fluid was additionally collected from ankylosing spondylitis patients. The full study cohort comprised about 23 ankylosing spondylitis patients and roughly 110 healthy donors.

The table lists this clonotype with a few counts. It lacks a known antigen. One base away there is no much larger clone; base qualities are not given. The sequencer was an Illumina HiSeq 2500. TCR beta libraries were prepared by quantitative 5'-RACE with molecular barcodes. Turning to the authors' computational methods: A new computational method based on a probabilistic model of VDJ rearrangement was used to identify disease-linked TCR variants. In-frame beta chains were kept once TCRdb had trimmed the public reads at Q25 with fastp and called clones with MiXCR. Every entry covers one CDR3 protein and lists the most common genes and DNA from its rows. These V and J calls rely on TCRdb rather than the paper's analysis. Counted in this sample were 470,000 or so distinct CDR3 sequences; around 26% of them appeared once. The ten largest clones capture 0.75% to 0.9% of the sample. Here is what the overall study found, with its caveats: A CD8+ phenotype was shown by the disease-linked clones, which were found at relatively low frequencies in peripheral blood. Some motif variants had previously been reported in the synovial fluid and blood of reactive arthritis patients, which suggests shared mechanisms of disease initiation. The disease-linked clones were reported as significantly enriched in matched synovial fluid samples from ankylosing spondylitis patients. A TCR beta motif made up of roughly eight highly homologous amino acid variants appeared to be characteristic of blood from ankylosing spondylitis patients.

For this chain, trimming is 4 bases at the V end and 0 bases at the J end, and the number of junction bases without a gene match is 3. The germline V gene (reference sequence) yields DFQATT for CDR1 and SNEGSKA for CDR2. The CDR3, cysteine through phenylalanine, is 14 amino acids long. CDR3 DNA is the only sequence kept; it has 42 bases, read in frame from the first base. The chain is assembled from TRBV20-1 and TRBJ2-1; 7 nucleotides in the junction match TRBD2. This TCR was recovered from a male donor with ankylosing spondylitis. Sample: blood, either unsorted or a sorted T cell fraction (not recorded which). DNA sequence: TGCAGTGCTACTAGCGGAGCCTCCTACAATGAGCAGTTCTTC. It translates to CSATSGASYNEQFF.